Shown below are 11 T cell receptor beta chains from a single sample sequenced in a study of shared clonotypes between healthy human individuals. Profiling relied on immunoSEQ multiplex PCR, and the TCRdb table lists in-frame clones only, not all of them. The sample holds about 110,000 clones, around 64% seen once. Sequencing was done on a sample of memory CD8+ T cells sorted from blood. Described subset: CD45RO+ cells pooled with CCR7-negative TemRA cells. The receptors stem from a woman in her thirties in good health.

This clone was seen a handful of times. Other DNA sequences within the sample encode an identical CDR3. The chain carries TRBV27 and TRBJ2-1; 7 positions agree with TRBD1. V lost 6 bases to trimming and J lost 6 bases; unmatched junction nucleotides: 5. The CDR3 spans 13 residues. The V gene's germline CDR1 is MNHEY and CDR2 SMNVEV (reference sequence). The CDR3 reads CASSPSGGNEQFF. CDR3 bases: TGTGCCAGCAGCCCATCAGGGGGCAATGAGCAGTTCTTC.

This clone occurred many times. The rearrangement joins TRBV28 to TRBJ1-5; maybe TRBD1 (6 bases). This CDR3 has 14 amino acids. The V end lost 10 bases, the J end lost 3 bases, and 16 bases lay between the germline ends. Germline CDR1 and CDR2: MDHEN and SYDVKM. CDR3 sequence reads: CANTWTDFNQPQHF. The CDR3 nucleotides read TGTGCCAACACGTGGACAGACTTCAATCAGCCCCAGCATTTT.

The V gene is TRBV6-1, the J gene TRBJ2-6, with 7 positions matching TRBD1. The CDR3 loop spans 15 amino acids. V lost 6 bases, J lost 3 bases, and 5 bases stayed unmatched. Germline CDR1 MNHNS, CDR2 SASEGT. CDR3: CASSPTGDGANVLTF. The DNA of the CDR3 is TGTGCCAGCAGCCCCACAGGGGATGGGGCCAACGTCCTGACTTTC.

This clone was recorded many times. The V call is TRBV2, the J call TRBJ2-7, with a tentative D call TRBD2 (6 bases). Trimming took 8 bases from V and 5 from J, leaving 16 bases between them. The CDR3 has 13 amino acids. Germline-derived CDR1 and CDR2 are SNHLY and FYNNEI. The CDR3 protein is CASRWEVWDEQYF. CDR3 DNA sequence: TGTGCCAGCCGGTGGGAGGTTTGGGACGAGCAGTACTTC.

CDR3 in DNA: TGTGCCTGGAGTGAAGAGGGCTACGAGCAGTACTTC. This gives the protein CAWSEEGYEQYF. The rearrangement uses TRBV30 and TRBJ2-7; maybe TRBD2 (5 bases). The V end was cut by 1 base, the J end by 3 bases, with 7 bases between. This CDR3 spans 12 amino acids. CDR1 and CDR2 (germline): GTSNPN, SVGIG (reference sequence).

Of note for this clone: A far larger clone is off by one base, so a read error is likely. The chain carries TRBV7-8 and TRBJ1-2; D is unclear. Trimming took off 1 base at V and 2 bases at J, with 2 bases between the two ends. Germline CDR1 SGHVS, CDR2 FQNEAQ. The CDR3 loop spans 12 amino acids. This CDR3 reads CASSLENYGYTF. CDR3 nucleotides: TGTGCCAGCAGCTTAGAAAACTATGGCTACACCTTC. The full variable domain, rest sourced from reference TRBV7-8 and TRBJ1-2, is GAGVSQSPRYKVAKRGQDVALRCDPISGHVSLFWYQQALGQGPEFLTYFQNEAQLDKSGLPSDRFFAERPEGSVSTLKIQRTQQEDSAVYLCASSLENYGYTFGSGTRLTVV.

This clone was found many times. The chain combines TRBV15 with TRBJ2-1; the match to TRBD1 covers 11 bases. Germline V gives CDR1 LNHNV, CDR2 YYDKDF (reference sequence). The CDR3 is made up of 16 amino acids. After removal of 0 bases from V and 8 bases from J, the junction contained 6 bases not matched to a gene. The CDR3 reads CATSRDAGTGGHEQFF. CDR3 in DNA: TGTGCCACCAGCAGAGACGCGGGGACAGGGGGACATGAGCAGTTCTTC.

The chain links TRBV6-6 to TRBJ2-7; 8 bases match TRBD2. The V segment lost 7 bases and the J segment 1 base; nucleotides outside the gene matches: 12. The CDR3 spans 16 residues. Germline CDR1 is MNHNY and CDR2 is SVGAGI (reference sequence). CDR3 sequence (DNA): TGTGCCAGCACCTTAGGCACTAGCGGCGTTTCCTACGAGCAGTACTTC. Amino acid sequence: CASTLGTSGVSYEQYF.

The chain uses TRBV7-6 and TRBJ1-3; no clear D. Germline V gives CDR1 SGHVS, CDR2 FNYEAQ. The V gene lost 5 bases and the J gene lost 0 bases, with 14 bases spanning the gap. The CDR3 is 16 residues long. The CDR3 DNA is TGTGCCAGCAGCACCCCGGAACGGATCTCTGGAAACACCATATATTTT. Translating gives CASSTPERISGNTIYF.

This chain connects TRBV27 to TRBJ1-1; the D gene is possibly TRBD1 (6 bases). Trimming removed 0 bases at V and 6 bases at J, with 11 bases between. This CDR3 region has 14 residues. Germline assignment: CDR1 MNHEY and CDR2 SMNVEV (reference sequence). CDR3: CASSLSRGGPEAFF. The CDR3 DNA reads TGTGCCAGCAGTTTATCGAGAGGGGGGCCTGAAGCTTTCTTT.

A word on this clone: In this CDR3 the conserved last residue, phenylalanine or tryptophan, is missing, so a read error is likely. The DNA is omitted, as the CDR3 cannot be located on it reliably, and the CDR3 follows TCRdb's listing. V and J are TRBV7-9 and TRBJ2-7; TRBD2, the table's D call, lacks a check against the DNA. Germline values: CDR1 SEHNR, CDR2 FQNEAQ (reference sequence). The CDR3 has 12 residues if both end residues are counted. CDR3 sequence reads: CASSPRGRAMVI.